This TCR beta chain was sequenced during a study of cytomegalovirus exposure and HLA in healthy donors. General study findings and limits: By HLA locus, TCR association rates varied in a later analysis, with DRB1 showing the most and HLA-C the fewest. Segments of the TCR beta V type were, in most cases, productive about 87% or about 30% of the time in an earlier analysis.

Points on this clone: As yet, its antigen is unknown. A junction boundary mismatches the germline segment, possibly from a read error.

PCR primers comprised 60 Vbeta and 13 Jbeta primers. Clones were read by immunoSEQ multiplex PCR, and TCRdb kept only the in-frame ones, dropping some. The sample lists more than 95,000 clones; about 83% were seen once. Per the germline V gene, CDR1 is SEHNR and CDR2 is FQNEAQ (reference sequence). The CDR3 length is 13 residues. The chain is built from TRBV7-9 and TRBJ1-2, with D maybe TRBD1 (5 bases). The clonotype originates from a woman in her forties in good health and CMV-seropositive. The sequenced sample was PBMCs. CDR3 DNA: TGTTCCAGCAGCTTAGTTCAGGGAGGAGGCTACACCTTC. It codes for CSSSLVQGGGYTF.